This TCR beta chain is from a study of graft-versus-host responses after intestinal transplantation. Overall study: Recipients across the board were started on anti-thymocyte globulin induction, then kept on tacrolimus and steroids for about 3 years.

Overall study results and limits: High graft-versus-host to host-versus-graft clonal ratios were seen in allografts of patients with graft-donor T cell macrochimerism. Ileal or blood samples showed some GvH clones first, and such clones were also found in recipient marrow. Early declines in HvG clones that occurred post-transplant were associated with peak circulating GvH clone levels.

The CDR3 consists of 11 residues. Germline-derived CDR1 and CDR2 are SGHTA and FQGTGA. With 10 bases removed from V and 7 bases from J, the gap between germline ends came to 11 bases. Here immunoSEQ multiplex PCR was the method, and the copy in TCRdb shows in-frame clones only, minus some. The data contain about 46,000 clones, about 93% of them singletons. Comment on this clone: What it binds is not known.

The J gene is TRBJ2-1, the V gene TRBV7-3; a weak D match, TRBD1 (5 bases). Material: PBMCs, obtained 786 days after a first intestinal transplant, on the day of a second. This receptor was identified in a human patient who received an intestinal transplant, so some T cells may come from the graft donor. CDR3 DNA sequence: TGTGCCACAGGGTCCTGGAATGAGCAGTTCTTC. The encoded protein is CATGSWNEQFF.